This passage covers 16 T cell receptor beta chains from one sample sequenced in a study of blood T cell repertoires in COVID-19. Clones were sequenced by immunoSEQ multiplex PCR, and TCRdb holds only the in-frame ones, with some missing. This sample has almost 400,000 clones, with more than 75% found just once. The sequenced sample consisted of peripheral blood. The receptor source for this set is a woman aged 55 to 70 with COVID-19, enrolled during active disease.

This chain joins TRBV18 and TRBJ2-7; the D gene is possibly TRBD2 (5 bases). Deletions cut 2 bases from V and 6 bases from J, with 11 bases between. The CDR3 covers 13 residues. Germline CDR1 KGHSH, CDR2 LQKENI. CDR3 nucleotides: TGTGCCAGCTCACCATCCACTGAGGGCGAGCAGTACTTC. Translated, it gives CASSPSTEGEQYF.

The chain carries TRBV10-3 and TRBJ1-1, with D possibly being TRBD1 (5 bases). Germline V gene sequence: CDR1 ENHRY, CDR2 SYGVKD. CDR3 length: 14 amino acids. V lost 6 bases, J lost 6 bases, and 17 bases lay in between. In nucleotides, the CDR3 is TGTGCCATCAGCCCCCAGGGAATTTCGGCTGAAGCTTTCTTT. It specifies CAISPQGISAEAFF.

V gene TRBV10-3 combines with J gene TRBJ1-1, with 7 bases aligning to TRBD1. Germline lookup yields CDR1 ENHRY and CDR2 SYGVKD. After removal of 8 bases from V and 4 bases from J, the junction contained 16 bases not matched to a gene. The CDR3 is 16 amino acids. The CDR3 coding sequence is TGTGCCATCTCGGCACCAGACAGGGAAGAAAGCACTGAAGCTTTCTTT. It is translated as CAISAPDREESTEAFF.

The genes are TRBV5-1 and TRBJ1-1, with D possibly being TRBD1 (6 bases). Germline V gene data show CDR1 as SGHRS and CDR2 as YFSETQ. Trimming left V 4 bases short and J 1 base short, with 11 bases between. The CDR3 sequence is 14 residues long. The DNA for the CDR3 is TGCGCCAGCAGCCCTAGACAGGAGAACACTGAAGCTTTCTTT. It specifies CASSPRQENTEAFF.

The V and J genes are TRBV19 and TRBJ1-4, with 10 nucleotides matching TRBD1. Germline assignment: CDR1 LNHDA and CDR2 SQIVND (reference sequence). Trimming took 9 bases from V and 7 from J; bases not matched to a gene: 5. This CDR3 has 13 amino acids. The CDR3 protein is CASSDRGTEKLFF. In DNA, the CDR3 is TGTGCCAGCTCGGACAGGGGGACTGAAAAACTGTTTTTT.

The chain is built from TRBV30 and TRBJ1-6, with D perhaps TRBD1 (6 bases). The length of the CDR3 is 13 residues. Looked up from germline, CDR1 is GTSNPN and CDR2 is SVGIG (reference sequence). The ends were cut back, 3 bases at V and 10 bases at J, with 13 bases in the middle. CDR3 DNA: TGTGCCTGGAGAGTAACAGGGTCATCACCCCTCCACTTT. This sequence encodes CAWRVTGSSPLHF.

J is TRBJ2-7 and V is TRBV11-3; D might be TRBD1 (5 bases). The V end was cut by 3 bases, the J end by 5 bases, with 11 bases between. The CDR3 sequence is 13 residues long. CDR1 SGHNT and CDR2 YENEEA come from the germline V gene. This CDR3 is CASSLGQGDEQYF. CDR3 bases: TGTGCCAGCAGCTTGGGGCAGGGTGACGAGCAGTACTTC.

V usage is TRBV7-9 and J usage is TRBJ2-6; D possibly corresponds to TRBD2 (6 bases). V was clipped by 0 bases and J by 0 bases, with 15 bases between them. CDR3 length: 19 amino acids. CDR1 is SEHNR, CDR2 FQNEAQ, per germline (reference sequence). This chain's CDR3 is CASSLAQGGPSSGANVLTF. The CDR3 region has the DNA TGTGCCAGCAGCTTAGCGCAGGGAGGCCCGAGCTCTGGGGCCAACGTCCTGACTTTC.

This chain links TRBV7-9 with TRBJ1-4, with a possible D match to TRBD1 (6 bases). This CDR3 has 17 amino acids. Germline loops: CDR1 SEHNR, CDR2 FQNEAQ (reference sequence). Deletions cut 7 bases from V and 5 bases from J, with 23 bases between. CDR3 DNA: TGTGCCAGCACCCGGACAGAGAGCCTACAACCAAATGAAAAACTGTTTTTT. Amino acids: CASTRTESLQPNEKLFF.

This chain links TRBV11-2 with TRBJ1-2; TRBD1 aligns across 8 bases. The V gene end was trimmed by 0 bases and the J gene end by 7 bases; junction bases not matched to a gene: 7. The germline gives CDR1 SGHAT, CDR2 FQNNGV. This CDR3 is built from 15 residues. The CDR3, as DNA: TGTGCCAGCAGCTTAGAAATCGGGACAGGTTTTGGCTACACCTTC. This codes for CASSLEIGTGFGYTF.

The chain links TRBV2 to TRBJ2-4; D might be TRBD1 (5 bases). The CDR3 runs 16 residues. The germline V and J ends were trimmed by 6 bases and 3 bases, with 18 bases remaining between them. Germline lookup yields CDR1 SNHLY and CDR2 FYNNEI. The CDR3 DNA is TGTGCCAGCAGCGCCCCTGCAGGGTTGGTCAAAAACATTCAGTACTTC. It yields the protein CASSAPAGLVKNIQYF.

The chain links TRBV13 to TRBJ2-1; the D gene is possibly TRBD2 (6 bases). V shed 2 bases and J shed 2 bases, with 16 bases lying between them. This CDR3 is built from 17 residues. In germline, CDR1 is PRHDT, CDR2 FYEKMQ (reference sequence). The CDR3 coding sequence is TGTGCCAGCAGCTTACAATCGGGGGACCGAGCCTACAATGAGCAGTTCTTC. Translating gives CASSLQSGDRAYNEQFF.

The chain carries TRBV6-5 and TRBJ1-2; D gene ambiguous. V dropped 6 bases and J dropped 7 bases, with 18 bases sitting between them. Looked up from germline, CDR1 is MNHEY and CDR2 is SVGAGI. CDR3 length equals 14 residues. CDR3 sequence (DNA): TGTGCCAGCAGGCCCCCGGGCTCCAGCGGTGGCTACACCTTC. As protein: CASRPPGSSGGYTF.

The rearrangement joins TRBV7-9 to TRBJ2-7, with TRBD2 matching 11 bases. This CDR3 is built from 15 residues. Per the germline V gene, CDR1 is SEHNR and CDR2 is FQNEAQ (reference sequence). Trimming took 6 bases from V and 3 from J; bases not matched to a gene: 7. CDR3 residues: CASRPTSGGFYEQYF. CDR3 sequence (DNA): TGTGCCAGCAGGCCAACTAGCGGGGGTTTCTACGAGCAGTACTTC.

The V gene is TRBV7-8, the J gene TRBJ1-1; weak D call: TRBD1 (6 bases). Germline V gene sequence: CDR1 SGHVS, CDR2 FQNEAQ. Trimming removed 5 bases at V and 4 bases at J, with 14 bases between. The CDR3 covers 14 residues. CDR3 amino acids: CASSRGGGGTEAFF. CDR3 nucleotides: TGTGCCAGCAGCCGGGGGGGCGGGGGCACTGAAGCTTTCTTT.

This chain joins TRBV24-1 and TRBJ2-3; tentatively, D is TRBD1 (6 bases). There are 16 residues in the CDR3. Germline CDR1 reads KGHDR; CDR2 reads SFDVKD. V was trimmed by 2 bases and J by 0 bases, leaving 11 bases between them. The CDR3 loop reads CATSDYRTASTDTQYF. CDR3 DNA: TGTGCCACCAGTGATTACCGGACAGCGAGCACAGATACGCAGTATTTT.